A selection of T cell receptor beta chains follows, all from one sample in a study of blood T cell repertoires in COVID-19. The method was immunoSEQ multiplex PCR; TCRdb's version includes in-frame clones alone and lacks a portion of them. Found here are roughly 170,000 clones, 84% of them singletons; the top ten hold under 8.5%. The specimen was peripheral blood. All receptors come from a human donor in a cohort sampled during active COVID-19. Each CDR3 is given with its conserved first and last residue. A D gene is named only where the DNA matches it firmly. Rows give clone size only sometimes, using once, few, many, or a class for an expanded clone.

J gene: TRBJ1-2
V gene: TRBV3-1/TRBV3-2
D gene: NA
clone size: NA
CDR3 DNA: TGTGCCAGCAGCCAAGAGGTGACAGGAGGTGGCTACACCTTC
CDR3 protein: CASSQEVTGGGYTF

J gene: TRBJ2-7
V gene: TRBV5-1
D gene: NA
clone size: once
CDR3 DNA: TGCGCCAGCAGCCCCGACAGTTCCTACGAGCAGTACTTC
CDR3 protein: CASSPDSSYEQYF

J gene: TRBJ1-2
V gene: TRBV29-1
D gene: NA
clone size: once
CDR3 DNA: TGCAGCGTTGAAGAGAATGAGGCTTTCTATGGCTACACCTTC
CDR3 protein: CSVEENEAFYGYTF

J gene: TRBJ1-1
V gene: TRBV10-3
D gene: NA
clone size: NA
CDR3 DNA: TGTGCCATCAGTGAGTCAGCCGGGAGGAACACTGAAGCTTTCTTT
CDR3 protein: CAISESAGRNTEAFF

J gene: TRBJ2-1
V gene: TRBV7-8
D gene: TRBD1
clone size: NA
CDR3 DNA: TGTGCCAGCAAGCCCAATCCGACAGGGGTAATATCCTACAATGAGCAGTTCTTC
CDR3 protein: CASKPNPTGVISYNEQFF

J gene: TRBJ1-2
V gene: TRBV27
D gene: TRBD1
clone size: NA
CDR3 DNA: TGTGCCAGCAGTGACCATCCGGGACAGGGTTGGTATGGCTACACCTTC
CDR3 protein: CASSDHPGQGWYGYTF

J gene: TRBJ2-1
V gene: TRBV29-1
D gene: NA
clone size: NA
CDR3 DNA: TGCAGCGTTGGGGCCAGGGGATACAATGAGCAGTTCTTC
CDR3 protein: CSVGARGYNEQFF

J gene: TRBJ2-5
V gene: TRBV4-1
D gene: NA
clone size: NA
CDR3 DNA: TGCGCCAGCAGCCAAGGCATCGGGGGGCTCCAAGAGACCCAGTACTTC
CDR3 protein: CASSQGIGGLQETQYF

J gene: TRBJ1-5
V gene: TRBV12-5
D gene: TRBD1
clone size: NA
CDR3 DNA: TGTGCTAGTGGTTTGCCCGGGACAGGGGGCAATCAGCCCCAGCATTTT
CDR3 protein: CASGLPGTGGNQPQHF

J gene: TRBJ1-2
V gene: TRBV13
D gene: NA
clone size: NA
CDR3 DNA: TGTGCCAGCAGCTTAGGCCAGGGGCAAGTTCGGTTCGGCTACACCTTC
CDR3 protein: CASSLGQGQVRFGYTF

J gene: TRBJ1-1
V gene: TRBV5-1
D gene: NA
clone size: NA
CDR3 DNA: TGCGCCAGCGGTGGGGGGGACATGAACACTGAAGCTTTCTTT
CDR3 protein: CASGGGDMNTEAFF

J gene: TRBJ2-3
V gene: TRBV6-6
D gene: NA
clone size: NA
CDR3 DNA: TGTGCCAGCAGGGCGGGCTCAGTGAGTGCGTTTACGCAGTATTTT
CDR3 protein: CASRAGSVSAFTQYF

J gene: TRBJ1-1
V gene: TRBV6-6
D gene: TRBD1
clone size: NA
CDR3 DNA: TGTGCCAGCAGTCCTGGGACAGGGGGCCTTATCACCGGCACTGAAGCTTTCTTT
CDR3 protein: CASSPGTGGLITGTEAFF

J gene: TRBJ2-3
V gene: TRBV30
D gene: NA
clone size: NA
CDR3 DNA: TGTGCCTGGAATCAGTTTACCACAGATACGCAGTATTTT
CDR3 protein: CAWNQFTTDTQYF

J gene: TRBJ2-1
V gene: TRBV29-1
D gene: NA
clone size: once
CDR3 DNA: TGCAGCGTTGAGGCGAACGGACACTACCTCAATGAGCAGTTCTTC
CDR3 protein: CSVEANGHYLNEQFF

J gene: TRBJ1-1
V gene: TRBV7-9
D gene: NA
clone size: once
CDR3 DNA: TGTGCCAGCAGCTTCGTGAGGGGGAGCCACCCAAACACTGAAGCTTTCTTT
CDR3 protein: CASSFVRGSHPNTEAFF

J gene: TRBJ2-5
V gene: TRBV12-3/TRBV12-4
D gene: NA
clone size: NA
CDR3 DNA: TGTGCCAGCAGTTGGACACAAGAGACCCAGTACTTC
CDR3 protein: CASSWTQETQYF

J gene: TRBJ2-2
V gene: TRBV5-4
D gene: NA
clone size: NA
CDR3 DNA: TGTGCCAGCAGCTTTCTAGGGGGGGACACCGGGGAGCTGTTTTTT
CDR3 protein: CASSFLGGDTGELFF

J gene: TRBJ2-6
V gene: TRBV7-9
D gene: NA
clone size: NA
CDR3 DNA: TGTGCCAGCAGCTTAGCTCCACTCTCTGGGGCCAACGTCCTGACTTTC
CDR3 protein: CASSLAPLSGANVLTF

J gene: TRBJ2-7
V gene: TRBV19
D gene: TRBD1
clone size: NA
CDR3 DNA: TGTGCCAGTAGTCTGACAGGGGCTTCCTACGAGCAGTACTTC
CDR3 protein: CASSLTGASYEQYF

J gene: TRBJ1-4
V gene: TRBV29-1
D gene: TRBD1
clone size: NA
CDR3 DNA: TGCAGCGTCCTTGACAGGGTGGGCCATGAAAAACTGTTTTTT
CDR3 protein: CSVLDRVGHEKLFF

J gene: TRBJ1-1
V gene: TRBV19
D gene: TRBD1
clone size: NA
CDR3 DNA: TGTGCCAGTAGTATCGACAGGGAAGTCGAAGCTTTCTTT
CDR3 protein: CASSIDREVEAFF

J gene: TRBJ2-7
V gene: TRBV27
D gene: TRBD1
clone size: once
CDR3 DNA: TGTGCCAGCAGACCTCGGGACAGATCCTACGAGCAGTACTTC
CDR3 protein: CASRPRDRSYEQYF

J gene: TRBJ1-1
V gene: TRBV19
D gene: TRBD1
clone size: few
CDR3 DNA: TGTGCCAGTACCTCCTCGGCCCGACAGGGTGAAGCTTTCTTT
CDR3 protein: CASTSSARQGEAFF

J gene: TRBJ2-3
V gene: TRBV20-1
D gene: TRBD2
clone size: once
CDR3 DNA: TGCAGTGCTAGTACTAGCGGTAGCACAGATACGCAGTATTTT
CDR3 protein: CSASTSGSTDTQYF

J gene: TRBJ2-7
V gene: TRBV4-1
D gene: TRBD1
clone size: NA
CDR3 DNA: TGCGCCAGCAGCCAAACCGGGACAGGGATCTACGAGCAGTACTTC
CDR3 protein: CASSQTGTGIYEQYF

J gene: TRBJ1-5
V gene: TRBV7-9
D gene: NA
clone size: NA
CDR3 DNA: TGTGCCAGCAGCTTCGGGGGGGCCAGGCAGCCCCAGCATTTT
CDR3 protein: CASSFGGARQPQHF

J gene: TRBJ1-3
V gene: TRBV5-5
D gene: NA
clone size: NA
CDR3 DNA: TGTGCCAGCAGCTTTGGGGGCAGGGGAAACACCATATATTTT
CDR3 protein: CASSFGGRGNTIYF

J gene: TRBJ1-5
V gene: TRBV19
D gene: NA
clone size: NA
CDR3 DNA: TGTGCCAGTAGTATAGGCGGGTCTGTGGGCAATCAGCCCCAGCATTTT
CDR3 protein: CASSIGGSVGNQPQHF

J gene: TRBJ1-6
V gene: TRBV6-5
D gene: TRBD1
clone size: NA
CDR3 DNA: TGTGCCAGCAGTTACGCTAGACAGGGGGCCAATTCACCCCTCCACTTT
CDR3 protein: CASSYARQGANSPLHF

J gene: TRBJ1-3
V gene: TRBV5-1
D gene: TRBD1
clone size: NA
CDR3 DNA: TGCGCCAGCAGCTTGGGGACAGGGGGAATTCCTAGCGGAAACACCATATATTTT
CDR3 protein: CASSLGTGGIPSGNTIYF

J gene: TRBJ2-7
V gene: TRBV2
D gene: NA
clone size: few
CDR3 DNA: TGTGCCAGCAAGTTTAGCGGCTACGAGCAGTACTTC
CDR3 protein: CASKFSGYEQYF

J gene: TRBJ1-1
V gene: TRBV9
D gene: NA
clone size: NA
CDR3 DNA: TGTGCCAGCAGCGGCCGGGACTTAAACACTGAAGCTTTCTTT
CDR3 protein: CASSGRDLNTEAFF

J gene: TRBJ2-6
V gene: TRBV19
D gene: NA
clone size: NA
CDR3 DNA: TGTGCCAGTAGTATAGCCAGGGGGGAACAGGTCGTGGCTGGGGCCAACGTCCTGACTTTC
CDR3 protein: CASSIARGEQVVAGANVLTF

J gene: TRBJ2-7
V gene: TRBV15
D gene: NA
clone size: NA
CDR3 DNA: TGTGCCACCAGCAGAGATGGAGGGGGCCCCTACGAGCAGTACTTC
CDR3 protein: CATSRDGGGPYEQYF

J gene: TRBJ2-2
V gene: TRBV28
D gene: TRBD1
clone size: NA
CDR3 DNA: TGTGCCAGCAGTTTATGGGGGACAGGGGTCTCCGGGGAGCTGTTTTTT
CDR3 protein: CASSLWGTGVSGELFF

J gene: TRBJ2-2
V gene: TRBV4-2
D gene: TRBD2
clone size: NA
CDR3 DNA: TGTGCCAGCAGCCCAGGGACTAGCGAGTCTGCCGGGGAGCTGTTTTTT
CDR3 protein: CASSPGTSESAGELFF

J gene: TRBJ1-6
V gene: TRBV7-9
D gene: TRBD1
clone size: NA
CDR3 DNA: TGTGCCAGCAGCAGGACAGGGAGCCGTAATTCACCCCTCCACTTT
CDR3 protein: CASSRTGSRNSPLHF

J gene: TRBJ2-2
V gene: TRBV19
D gene: NA
clone size: NA
CDR3 DNA: TGTGCCAGTAGTATCAGCCAGGGATTTACCACCGGGGAGCTGTTTTTT
CDR3 protein: CASSISQGFTTGELFF